These 8 T cell receptor beta chains were all obtained from the same sample, sequenced in a study of blood T cell repertoires in COVID-19. Generated by immunoSEQ multiplex PCR, the TCRdb table keeps only in-frame clones and is missing some. Here the sample spans roughly 200,000 clones, roughly 89% being singletons. Material for sequencing was PBMCs or T cells enriched from blood (not recorded which). The receptors shown here come from a woman aged 30 to 39 with acute COVID-19.

The V and J genes are TRBV5-1 and TRBJ2-7; 9 bases match TRBD1. Trimming took 4 bases from V and 5 from J; bases not matched to a gene: 4. The CDR3 is 13 residues long. Per the germline V gene, CDR1 is SGHRS and CDR2 is YFSETQ. CDR3 protein: CASSPTGGHEQYF. The CDR3 DNA reads TGCGCCAGCAGCCCAACAGGGGGCCACGAGCAGTACTTC. Filled out from reference TRBV5-1 and TRBJ2-7, the complete variable domain reads KAGVTQTPRYLIKTRGQQVTLSCSPISGHRSVSWYQQTPGQGLQFLFEYFSETQRNKGNFPGRFSGRQFSNSRSEMNVSTLELGDSALYLCASSPTGGHEQYFGPGTRLTVT.

This clone was seen once. The chain couples TRBV28 to TRBJ1-4; no reliable D call. Trimming cost V 4 bases and J 5 bases, with 11 bases left between them. CDR1 and CDR2 from the germline V gene are MDHEN and SYDVKM. This CDR3 has 14 amino acids. The CDR3, as DNA: TGTGCCAGCAGTTCACCTACAGAGAATGAAAAACTGTTTTTT. It encodes CASSSPTENEKLFF.

This clone has only one observation. The chain recombines TRBV18 with TRBJ2-7; D gene uncertain. Trimming cost V 3 bases and J 0 bases, with 9 bases left between them. Germline assignment: CDR1 KGHSH and CDR2 LQKENI. The CDR3 runs 14 residues. CDR3 in amino acids: CASSPSPTSYEQYF. DNA of the CDR3: TGTGCCAGCTCACCTTCCCCTACCTCCTACGAGCAGTACTTC.

This rearrangement joins TRBV12-3 or TRBV12-4 to TRBJ2-7; TRBD1 agrees at 11 bases. V was clipped by 4 bases and J by 10 bases; unmatched bases: 6. CDR3 size: 13 residues. CDR3 coding DNA: TGTGCCAGCAGTTCCGCGGGACAGGGGGGACAGTACTTC. Its protein is CASSSAGQGGQYF.

The CDR3 loop reads CASSSMEAGANVLTF. Here the CDR3 DNA reads TGTGCCAGCAGCTCCATGGAGGCTGGGGCCAACGTCCTGACTTTC. This sequence joins TRBV7-9 and TRBJ2-6; a weak D match, TRBD2 (5 bases). V was shortened by 4 bases and J by 2 bases, with 9 bases between the two germline ends. In germline, CDR1 is SEHNR, CDR2 FQNEAQ (reference sequence). The CDR3 sequence is 15 residues long.

DNA for the CDR3: TGTGCCAGCAGTGATTTTGGGCTAGCGGGCTCGGGAGGAGAGACCCAGTACTTC. Its translation is CASSDFGLAGSGGETQYF. The chain is built from TRBV6-1 and TRBJ2-5; 8 bases line up with TRBD2. With V trimmed by 3 bases and J by 4 bases, 16 bases remained unmatched. The V gene's germline CDR1 is MNHNS and CDR2 SASEGT. The CDR3 is made up of 18 amino acids.

The chain combines TRBV7-2 with TRBJ2-2, with a possible D match to TRBD2 (5 bases). In germline, CDR1 is SGHTA, CDR2 FQGNSA. Between the trimmed V and J ends, which lost 8 bases and 5 bases, there was a span of 18 bases. There are 15 residues in the CDR3. The CDR3 reads CASSTEAVQTGELFF. In DNA form, the CDR3 reads TGTGCCAGCTCCACGGAGGCAGTACAAACCGGGGAGCTGTTTTTT. Full variable domain (rest looked up from reference TRBV7-2 and TRBJ2-2): GAGVSQSPSNKVTEKGKDVELRCDPISGHTALYWYRQSLGQGLEFLIYFQGNSAPDKSGLPSDRFSAERTGGSVSTLTIQRTQQEDSAVYLCASSTEAVQTGELFFGEGSRLTVL.

The chain employs TRBV2 and TRBJ2-3; 7 bases align to TRBD2. V was clipped by 8 bases and J by 1 base; unmatched bases: 0. This CDR3 contains 12 residues. Germline values: CDR1 SNHLY, CDR2 FYNNEI. CDR3 in DNA: TGTGCCAGCGCGGGGGGCACAGATACGCAGTATTTT. Its protein product is CASAGGTDTQYF.